Sequencing of this TCR beta chain was carried out in a study of blood T cell repertoires in COVID-19. Original analysis: Reference gene primer amplification yielded estimated nucleated cell counts. Profiling relied on immunoSEQ multiplex PCR, and the TCRdb table lists in-frame clones only, not all of them. The DNA gave D and trimming, while V, J and clone size come from that table. The table includes around 370,000 clones, over 80% detected once. Sequenced sample: peripheral blood. This receptor was identified in a woman aged 45-60 years with COVID-19, enrolled during active disease.

The CDR3 coding sequence is TGCGCCAGCAGCCAAGACGGGAGTGGACGGTCCCCGCGAGGAAAACTGTTTTTT. As protein: CASSQDGSGRSPRGKLFF. J is TRBJ1-4 and V is TRBV4-1; D is ambiguous. CDR1 and CDR2 from the germline V gene are MGHRA and YSYEKL. The CDR3 is 18 residues long. The V end was cut by 0 bases, the J end by 10 bases, with 24 bases between.